Shown below are 15 T cell receptor beta chains from a single sample sequenced in a study of T cells after yellow fever vaccination. A single record per CDR3 protein comes from TCRdb applying MiXCR to the 5' RACE reads. Found here are approximately 550,000 distinct CDR3 sequences, approximately 21% of them singletons; the top ten hold 13% to 15%. The sequenced sample was PBMCs, obtained 15 days after the yellow fever booster vaccination. These receptors came from a young man who received the YFV17D yellow fever vaccine.

There are a few counts of this clonotype. The chain is built from TRBV6-6 and TRBJ2-3, with D unresolved. Trimming removed 8 bases from V and 6 bases from J, with 12 bases in between. CDR1 is MNHNY, CDR2 SVGAGI, per germline (reference sequence). The CDR3 has 12 residues. The chain's CDR3 is CASGPIYDTQYF. The CDR3, as DNA: TGTGCCAGCGGGCCGATTTATGATACGCAGTATTTT.

The chain employs TRBV24-1 and TRBJ2-3, with D perhaps matching TRBD1 (7 bases). CDR3 length: 15 amino acids. Trimming removed 3 bases at V and 6 bases at J, with 15 bases between. CDR1 is KGHDR and CDR2 is SFDVKD in the germline V gene. CDR3 nucleotide sequence: TGTGCCACCAGTGATGGGGGGACAGTCTTGGATACGCAGTATTTT. Translation: CATSDGGTVLDTQYF.

V usage is TRBV18 and J usage is TRBJ1-3, with D uncertain. The V gene lost 3 bases and the J gene lost 0 bases, with 12 bases spanning the gap. Germline CDR1 KGHSH, CDR2 LQKENI. There are 16 residues in the CDR3. The CDR3 nucleotides read TGTGCCAGCTCACCCCAGGTTCGGACCTCTGGAAACACCATATATTTT. It yields the protein CASSPQVRTSGNTIYF.

This sequence joins TRBV27 and TRBJ2-7; 7 nucleotides agree with TRBD2. Trimming cost V 6 bases and J 2 bases; bases outside gene matches: 13. The CDR3 length is 16 residues. Per germline, CDR1 MNHEY and CDR2 SMNVEV (reference sequence). CDR3 sequence: CASSPLTGGSPYEQYF. The CDR3 DNA reads as TGTGCCAGCAGCCCCCTGACGGGAGGATCCCCCTACGAGCAGTACTTC.

Note on this clonotype: One end of the junction does not line up with germline, which may come from a read error. The chain joins TRBV7-2 to TRBJ2-3; 9 bases match TRBD2. The CDR3 has 13 amino acids. Germline V lookup: CDR1 SGHTA, CDR2 FQGNSA. CDR3 amino acids: CASSSTSLAGMVF. In nucleotides, the CDR3 is TGTGCCAGCAGCTCCACTTCTCTAGCGGGAATGGTGTTT.

The chain couples TRBV7-8 to TRBJ2-7, with D possibly being TRBD1 (7 bases). CDR3 length: 14 residues. V lost 2 bases to trimming and J lost 6 bases, with 14 bases between them. Germline assignment: CDR1 SGHVS and CDR2 FQNEAQ. The CDR3 sequence: CASSLNQGGGEQYF. DNA of the CDR3: TGTGCCAGCAGCTTAAACCAGGGGGGAGGCGAGCAGTACTTC.

This clonotype was recorded a few times. V and J are TRBV28 and TRBJ1-3; tentatively, D is TRBD1 (5 bases). The germline V gene has CDR1 MDHEN and CDR2 SYDVKM. The CDR3 loop spans 16 amino acids. Trimming shortened V by 4 bases and J by 4 bases, and 17 bases separated the two germline ends. The CDR3 coding sequence is TGTGCCAGCAGTTCGGGGACTCGACAGATAGGAAACACCATATATTTT. Translating it yields CASSSGTRQIGNTIYF.

In the case of this clonotype: A clone one base away is much larger, so this may be a read error. The genes are TRBV5-1 and TRBJ2-7, with 11 bases aligning to TRBD2. V lost 4 bases to trimming and J lost 2 bases; unmatched junction nucleotides: 5. Per germline, CDR1 SGHRS and CDR2 YFSETQ. This CDR3 spans 15 amino acids. The CDR3, as DNA: TGCGCCAGCAGCACCGCGACTAGCGGGACCTACGAGCAGTACTTC. Its protein is CASSTATSGTYEQYF.

This clonotype was picked up a small number of times. V gene TRBV4-3 combines with J gene TRBJ1-5; the D is unclear. Germline V gene data show CDR1 as LGHNA and CDR2 as YSLEER. Trimming left V 0 bases short and J 7 bases short, with 13 bases between. The CDR3 has 15 residues. CDR3 loop: CASSQDWVGRQPQHF. The CDR3, as DNA: TGCGCCAGCAGCCAAGATTGGGTAGGCCGGCAGCCCCAGCATTTT.

This clonotype was counted only a few times. The V gene is TRBV5-1, the J gene TRBJ1-1, with 9 bases aligning to TRBD1. Germline CDR1 and CDR2: SGHRS and YFSETQ. J was trimmed by 0 bases and V by 4 bases; bases with no gene match: 4. The CDR3 is 15 amino acids. The CDR3 here is CASSHRTGVNTEAFF. The CDR3 coding sequence is TGCGCCAGCAGCCACCGGACAGGGGTGAACACTGAAGCTTTCTTT.

This rearrangement joins TRBV15 to TRBJ2-7; 11 bases map to TRBD2. This CDR3 has 14 amino acids. Germline-derived CDR1 and CDR2 are LNHNV and YYDKDF (reference sequence). V trimming: 2 bases; J trimming: 4 bases; junction bases outside the gene matches: 1. The CDR3 loop is CATSRTSGRYEQYF. The CDR3 DNA reads TGTGCCACCAGCAGAACTAGCGGGAGATACGAGCAGTACTTC. Using reference TRBV15 and TRBJ2-7 for the parts outside the CDR3, the full variable domain is DAMVIQNPRYQVTQFGKPVTLSCSQTLNHNVMYWYQQKSSQAPKLLFHYYDKDFNNEADTPDNFQSRRPNTSFCFLDIRSPGLGDTAMYLCATSRTSGRYEQYFGPGTRLTVT.

There are a few counts of this clonotype. V gene TRBV9 combines with J gene TRBJ2-3; perhaps TRBD2 as D (5 bases). Germline loops: CDR1 SGDLS, CDR2 YYNGEE. The CDR3 has 19 residues. Trimming removed 0 bases from V and 3 bases from J, with 23 bases in between. The CDR3 DNA reads TGTGCCAGCAGCGTAGTCCGGACGATCCTAGCACATCAAACAGATACGCAGTATTTT. This encodes CASSVVRTILAHQTDTQYF.

The chain employs TRBV9 and TRBJ2-5; perhaps TRBD2 as D (6 bases). Germline values: CDR1 SGDLS, CDR2 YYNGEE. The CDR3 has 14 residues. The V end was cut by 0 bases, the J end by 3 bases, with 9 bases between. CDR3 protein: CASSVGSGKETQYF. CDR3 sequence (DNA): TGTGCCAGCAGCGTAGGTAGCGGAAAAGAGACCCAGTACTTC.

This chain joins TRBV6-2 or TRBV6-3 and TRBJ2-1; perhaps TRBD1 as D (6 bases). Germline V CDR1 and CDR2: MNHEY, SVGEGT. The CDR3 has 15 amino acids. Trimming removed 6 bases at V and 4 bases at J, with 16 bases between. CDR3 sequence reads: CASRNGQSGYNEQFF. CDR3 sequence (DNA): TGTGCCAGCAGGAACGGACAGTCGGGTTACAATGAGCAGTTCTTC.

This clonotype was detected a few times. The rearrangement links TRBV20-1 to TRBJ2-3, with D unresolved. This CDR3 has 13 residues. Germline V gene sequence: CDR1 DFQATT, CDR2 SNEGSKA (reference sequence). V was trimmed by 4 bases and J by 4 bases, leaving 12 bases between them. CDR3 protein: CSAITAPPDTQYF. DNA for the CDR3: TGCAGTGCTATCACCGCGCCACCAGATACGCAGTATTTT.